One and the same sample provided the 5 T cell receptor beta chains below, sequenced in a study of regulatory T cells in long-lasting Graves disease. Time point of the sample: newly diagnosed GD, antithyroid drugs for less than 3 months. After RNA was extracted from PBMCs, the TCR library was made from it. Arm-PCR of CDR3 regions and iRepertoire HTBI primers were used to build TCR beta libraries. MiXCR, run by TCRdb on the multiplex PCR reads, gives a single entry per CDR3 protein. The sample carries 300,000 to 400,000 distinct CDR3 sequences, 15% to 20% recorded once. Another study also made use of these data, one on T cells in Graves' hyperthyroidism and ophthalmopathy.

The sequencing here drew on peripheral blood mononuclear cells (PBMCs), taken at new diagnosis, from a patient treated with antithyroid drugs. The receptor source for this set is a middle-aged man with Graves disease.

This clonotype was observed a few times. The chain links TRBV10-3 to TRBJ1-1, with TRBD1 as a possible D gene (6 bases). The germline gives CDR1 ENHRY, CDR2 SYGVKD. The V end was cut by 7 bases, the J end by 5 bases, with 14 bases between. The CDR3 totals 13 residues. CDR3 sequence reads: CAITRTEGTEAFF. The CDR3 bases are TGTGCCATCACCCGGACAGAGGGGACTGAAGCTTTCTTT.

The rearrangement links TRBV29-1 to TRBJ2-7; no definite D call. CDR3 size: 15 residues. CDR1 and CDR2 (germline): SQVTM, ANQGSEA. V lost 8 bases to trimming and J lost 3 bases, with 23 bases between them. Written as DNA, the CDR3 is TGCAGCTTTTTTCCAGGTCAAACGTCGGTCTACGAGCAGTACTTC. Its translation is CSFFPGQTSVYEQYF.

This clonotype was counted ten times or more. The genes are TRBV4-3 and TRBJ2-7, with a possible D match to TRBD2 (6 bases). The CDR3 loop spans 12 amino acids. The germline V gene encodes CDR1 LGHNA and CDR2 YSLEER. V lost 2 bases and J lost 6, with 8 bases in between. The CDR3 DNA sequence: TGCGCCAGCAGCCAAAGGCGGGGCGAGCAGTACTTC. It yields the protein CASSQRRGEQYF.

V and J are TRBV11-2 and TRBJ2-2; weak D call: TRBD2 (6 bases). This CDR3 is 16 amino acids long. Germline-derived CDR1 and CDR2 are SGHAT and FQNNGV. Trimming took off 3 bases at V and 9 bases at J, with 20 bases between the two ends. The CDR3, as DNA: TGTGCCAGCAGCTTGCTTCCGGGACTGAGGAACCGGGAGCTGTTTTTT. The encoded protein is CASSLLPGLRNRELFF.

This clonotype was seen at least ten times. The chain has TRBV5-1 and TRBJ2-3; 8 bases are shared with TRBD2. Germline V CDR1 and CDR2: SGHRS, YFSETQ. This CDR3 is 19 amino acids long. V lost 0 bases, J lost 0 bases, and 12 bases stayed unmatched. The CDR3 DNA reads TGCGCCAGCAGCTTGGATCGTCAGCGGGGGATTACTAGCACAGATACGCAGTATTTT. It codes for CASSLDRQRGITSTDTQYF.